Sequencing of this TCR beta chain was carried out in a study of vaccination effects on CD4 cells after COVID-19. For this clone: What it binds is not known.

The authors isolated CD4+ T cells after less than eleven days of culture. Participants completed two doses of the BNT162b2 or mRNA-1273 vaccine. The table came from immunoSEQ multiplex PCR; TCRdb's copy has only in-frame clones and leaves some out. The data hold approximately 70,000 clones, with around 70% observed a single time. Trimming stripped 3 bases from V and 15 bases from J, with 23 bases between. This CDR3 spans 15 amino acids. Germline loops: CDR1 LNHDA, CDR2 SQIVND (reference sequence). Study-wide results and caveats: Healthy vaccinees' vaccine-induced clones included only 1 of 255 that recognized common cold coronaviruses.

The rearrangement joins TRBV19 to TRBJ1-4; the D is unclear. The source material was CD4+ T cells from PBMCs cultured without peptide, sampled after COVID-19 vaccination. This clonotype was obtained from a human donor who received a COVID-19 vaccine. The CDR3 DNA reads TGTGCCAGTAGTATCTCCAGGCGATTCAATCCGTCGGTGTTTTTT. This gives the protein CASSISRRFNPSVFF.